The 4 T cell receptor beta chains reported below all come from one sample, sequenced in a study of T cell changes during pregnancy in multiple sclerosis. Sequencing was performed with immunoSEQ multiplex PCR; in TCRdb, only in-frame clones are kept and a portion is missing. The sample has around 78,000 clones, about nine tenths seen once. Sequenced material: peripheral blood, taken in the third trimester of pregnancy. Receptor source: a female donor in good health, enrolled as a control in a pregnancy study.

The rearrangement joins TRBV7-9 to TRBJ2-7; D is possibly TRBD1 (6 bases). The CDR3 contains 15 residues. Germline-derived CDR1 and CDR2 are SEHNR and FQNEAQ (reference sequence). V lost 0 bases and J 2 bases, leaving 11 bases between the germline ends. The CDR3 here is CASSLAAGATYEQYF. The CDR3 nucleotides read TGTGCCAGCAGCTTAGCGGCAGGGGCCACCTACGAGCAGTACTTC. The complete variable domain, with remaining parts taken from reference TRBV7-9 and TRBJ2-7, reads DTGVSQNPRHKITKRGQNVTFRCDPISEHNRLYWYRQTLGQGPEFLTYFQNEAQLEKSRLLSDRFSAERPKGSFSTLEIQRTEQGDSAMYLCASSLAAGATYEQYFGPGTRLTVT.

The CDR3 is CASSLADRAEAFF. CDR3 nucleotide sequence: TGCGCCAGCAGCTTGGCGGACAGGGCTGAAGCTTTCTTT. This chain connects TRBV5-1 to TRBJ1-1; 8 positions agree with TRBD1. This CDR3 has 13 residues. With V trimmed by 0 bases and J by 6 bases, 1 base remained unmatched. The germline V gene encodes CDR1 SGHRS and CDR2 YFSETQ.

The chain links TRBV7-2 to TRBJ1-3; D remains unclear. Trimming shortened V by 3 bases and J by 0 bases, and 9 bases separated the two germline ends. The CDR3 is 15 amino acids. CDR1 SGHTA and CDR2 FQGNSA come from the germline V gene. CDR3 in amino acids: CASSLGSNSGNTIYF. For the CDR3, the DNA is TGTGCCAGCAGCTTGGGGAGCAACTCTGGAAACACCATATATTTT.

This chain uses TRBV14 with TRBJ1-2, with D uncertain. The germline gives CDR1 SGHDN, CDR2 FVKESK. CDR3 length equals 14 residues. The ends were cut back, 0 bases at V and 4 bases at J, with 9 bases in the middle. The CDR3 DNA reads as TGTGCCAGCAGCCAAGATAGCACCTCCTATGGCTACACCTTC. It specifies CASSQDSTSYGYTF.